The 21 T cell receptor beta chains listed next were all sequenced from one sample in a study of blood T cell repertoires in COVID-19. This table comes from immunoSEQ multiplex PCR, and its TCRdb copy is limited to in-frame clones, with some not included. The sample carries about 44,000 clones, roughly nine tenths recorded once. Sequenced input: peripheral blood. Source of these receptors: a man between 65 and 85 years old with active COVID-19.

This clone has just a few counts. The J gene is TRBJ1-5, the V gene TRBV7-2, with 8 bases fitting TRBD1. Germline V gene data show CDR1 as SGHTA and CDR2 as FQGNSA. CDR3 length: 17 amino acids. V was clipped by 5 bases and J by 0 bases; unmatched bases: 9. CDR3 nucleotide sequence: TGTGCCAGCAGCGAGAACACAGGGGGATATAGCAATCAGCCCCAGCATTTT. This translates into CASSENTGGYSNQPQHF.

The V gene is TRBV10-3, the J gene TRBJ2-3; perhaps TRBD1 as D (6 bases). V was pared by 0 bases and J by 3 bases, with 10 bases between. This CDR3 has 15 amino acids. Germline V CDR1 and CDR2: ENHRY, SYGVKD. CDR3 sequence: CAISESKGVTDTQYF. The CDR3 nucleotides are TGTGCCATCAGTGAGTCTAAGGGGGTGACAGATACGCAGTATTTT.

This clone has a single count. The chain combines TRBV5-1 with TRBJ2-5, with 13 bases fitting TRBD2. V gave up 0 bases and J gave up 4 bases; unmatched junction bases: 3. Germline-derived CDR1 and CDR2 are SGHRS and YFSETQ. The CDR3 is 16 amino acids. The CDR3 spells CASSLAGTSGAETQYF. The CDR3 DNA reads TGCGCCAGCAGCTTGGCGGGGACTAGCGGGGCAGAGACCCAGTACTTC. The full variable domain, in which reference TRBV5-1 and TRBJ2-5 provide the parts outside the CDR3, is KAGVTQTPRYLIKTRGQQVTLSCSPISGHRSVSWYQQTPGQGLQFLFEYFSETQRNKGNFPGRFSGRQFSNSRSEMNVSTLELGDSALYLCASSLAGTSGAETQYFGPGTRLLVL.

The CDR3 here is CASTMDRVRNQPQHF. DNA for the CDR3: TGTGCCAGCACCATGGACAGGGTCAGGAATCAGCCCCAGCATTTT. The chain uses TRBV9 and TRBJ1-5, with 8 positions matching TRBD1. The CDR3 sequence is 15 residues long. The V and J ends lost 6 bases and 4 bases, in that order; junction bases with no gene match: 9. CDR1 SGDLS and CDR2 YYNGEE come from the germline V gene.

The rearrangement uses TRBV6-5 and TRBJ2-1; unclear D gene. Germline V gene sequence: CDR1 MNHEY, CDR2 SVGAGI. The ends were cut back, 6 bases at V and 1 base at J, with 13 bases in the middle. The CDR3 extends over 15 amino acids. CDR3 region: CASSSTQRSYNEQFF. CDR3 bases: TGTGCCAGCAGCTCCACCCAGAGGTCCTACAATGAGCAGTTCTTC.

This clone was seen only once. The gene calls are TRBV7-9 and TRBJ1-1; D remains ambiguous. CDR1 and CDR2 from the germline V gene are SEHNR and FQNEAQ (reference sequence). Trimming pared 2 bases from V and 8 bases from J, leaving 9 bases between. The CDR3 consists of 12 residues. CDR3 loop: CASSLTRSEAFF. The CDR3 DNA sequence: TGTGCCAGCAGCTTAACTAGGTCAGAAGCTTTCTTT.

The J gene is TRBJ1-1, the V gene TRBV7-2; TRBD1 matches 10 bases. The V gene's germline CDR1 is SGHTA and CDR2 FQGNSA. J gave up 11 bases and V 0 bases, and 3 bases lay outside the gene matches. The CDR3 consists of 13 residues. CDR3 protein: CASSLAGQGFAFF. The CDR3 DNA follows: TGTGCCAGCAGCTTAGCGGGACAGGGGTTCGCTTTCTTT.

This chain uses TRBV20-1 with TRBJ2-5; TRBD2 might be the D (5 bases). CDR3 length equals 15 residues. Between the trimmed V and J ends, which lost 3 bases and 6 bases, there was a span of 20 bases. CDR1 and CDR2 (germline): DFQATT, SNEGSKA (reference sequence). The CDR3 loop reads CSASTSGVIIQTQYF. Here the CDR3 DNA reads TGCAGTGCTAGTACGAGCGGCGTTATAATTCAGACCCAGTACTTC.

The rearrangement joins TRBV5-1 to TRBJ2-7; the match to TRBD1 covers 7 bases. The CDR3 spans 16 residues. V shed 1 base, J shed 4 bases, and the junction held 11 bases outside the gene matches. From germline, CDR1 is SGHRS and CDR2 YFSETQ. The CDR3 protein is CASSLHRDSGVYEQYF. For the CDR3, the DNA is TGCGCCAGCAGCTTGCACCGGGACAGTGGAGTGTACGAGCAGTACTTC.

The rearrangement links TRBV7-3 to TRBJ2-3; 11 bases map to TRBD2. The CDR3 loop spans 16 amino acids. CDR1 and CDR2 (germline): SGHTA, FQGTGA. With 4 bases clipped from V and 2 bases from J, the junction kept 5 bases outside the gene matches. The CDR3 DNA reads TGTGCCAGCAGCTCCCCTAGCGGGGGGACCACAGATACGCAGTATTTT. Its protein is CASSSPSGGTTDTQYF.

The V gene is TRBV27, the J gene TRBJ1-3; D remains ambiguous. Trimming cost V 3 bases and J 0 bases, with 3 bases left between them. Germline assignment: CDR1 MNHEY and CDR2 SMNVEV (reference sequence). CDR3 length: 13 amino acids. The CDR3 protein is CASSFSSGNTIYF. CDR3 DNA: TGTGCCAGCAGTTTCAGCTCTGGAAACACCATATATTTT.

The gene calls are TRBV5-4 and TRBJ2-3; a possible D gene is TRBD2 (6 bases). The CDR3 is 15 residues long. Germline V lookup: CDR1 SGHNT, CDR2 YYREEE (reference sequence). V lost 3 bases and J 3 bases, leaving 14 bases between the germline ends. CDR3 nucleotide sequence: TGTGCCAGCAGCTCGCCGGGACTTAAGACAGATACGCAGTATTTT. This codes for CASSSPGLKTDTQYF.

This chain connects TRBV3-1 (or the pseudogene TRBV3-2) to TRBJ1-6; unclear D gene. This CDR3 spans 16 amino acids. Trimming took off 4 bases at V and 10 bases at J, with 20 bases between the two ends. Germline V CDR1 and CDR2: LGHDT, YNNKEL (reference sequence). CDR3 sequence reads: CASSLPRRLGVSPLHF. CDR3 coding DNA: TGTGCCAGCAGCCTACCCCGGAGACTCGGGGTCTCACCCCTCCACTTT.

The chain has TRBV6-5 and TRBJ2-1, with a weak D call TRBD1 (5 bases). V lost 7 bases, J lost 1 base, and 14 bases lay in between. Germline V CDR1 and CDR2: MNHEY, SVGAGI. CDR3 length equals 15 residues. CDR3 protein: CASTSDQGSYNEQFF. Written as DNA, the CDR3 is TGTGCCAGCACTTCAGATCAGGGTTCCTACAATGAGCAGTTCTTC.

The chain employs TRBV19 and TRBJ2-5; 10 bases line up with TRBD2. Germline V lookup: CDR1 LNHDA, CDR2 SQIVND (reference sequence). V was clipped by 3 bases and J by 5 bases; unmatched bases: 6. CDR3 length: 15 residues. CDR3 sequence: CASSMGSGGRETQYF. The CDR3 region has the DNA TGTGCCAGTAGTATGGGTAGCGGGGGGAGGGAGACCCAGTACTTC.

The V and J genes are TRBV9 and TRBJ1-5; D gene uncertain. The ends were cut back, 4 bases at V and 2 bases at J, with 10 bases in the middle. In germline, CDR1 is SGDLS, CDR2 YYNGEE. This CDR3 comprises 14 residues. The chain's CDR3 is CASSSREGNQPQHF. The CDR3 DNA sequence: TGTGCCAGCAGCTCCCGGGAGGGCAATCAGCCCCAGCATTTT.

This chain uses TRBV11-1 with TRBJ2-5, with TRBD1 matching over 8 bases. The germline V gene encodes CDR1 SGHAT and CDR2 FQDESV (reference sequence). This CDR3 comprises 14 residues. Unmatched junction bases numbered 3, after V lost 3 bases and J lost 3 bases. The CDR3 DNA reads TGTGCCAGCAGCTTGATGGACAGGGAAGAGACCCAGTACTTC. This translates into CASSLMDREETQYF.

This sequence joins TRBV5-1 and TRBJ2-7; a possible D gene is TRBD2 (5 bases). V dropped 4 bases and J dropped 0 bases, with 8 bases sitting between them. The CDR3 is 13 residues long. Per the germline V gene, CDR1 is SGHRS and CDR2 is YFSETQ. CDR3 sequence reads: CASSRDPSYEQYF. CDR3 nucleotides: TGCGCCAGCAGCCGGGATCCCTCCTACGAGCAGTACTTC.

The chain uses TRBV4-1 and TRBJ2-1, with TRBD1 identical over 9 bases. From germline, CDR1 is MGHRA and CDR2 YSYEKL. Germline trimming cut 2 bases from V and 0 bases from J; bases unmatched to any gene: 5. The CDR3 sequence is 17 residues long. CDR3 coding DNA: TGCGCCAGCAGCCAATCTCTACAGGGGGCCTCCTACAATGAGCAGTTCTTC. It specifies CASSQSLQGASYNEQFF.

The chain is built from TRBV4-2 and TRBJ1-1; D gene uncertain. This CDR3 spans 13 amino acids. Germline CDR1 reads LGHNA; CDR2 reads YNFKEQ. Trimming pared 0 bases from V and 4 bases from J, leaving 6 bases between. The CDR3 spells CASSQEFGTEAFF. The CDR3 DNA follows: TGTGCCAGCAGCCAAGAATTCGGCACTGAAGCTTTCTTT.

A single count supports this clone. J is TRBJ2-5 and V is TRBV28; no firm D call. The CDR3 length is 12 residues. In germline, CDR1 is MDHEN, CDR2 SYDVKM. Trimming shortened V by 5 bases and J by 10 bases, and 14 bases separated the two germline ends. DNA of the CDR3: TGTGCCAGCAGTCCTCTCTCCGGCGGCCAGTACTTC. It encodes CASSPLSGGQYF. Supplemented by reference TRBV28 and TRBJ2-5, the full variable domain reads DVKVTQSSRYLVKRTGEKVFLECVQDMDHENMFWYRQDPGLGLRLIYFSYDVKMKEKGDIPEGYSVSREKKERFSLILESASTNQTSMYLCASSPLSGGQYFGPGTRLLVL.